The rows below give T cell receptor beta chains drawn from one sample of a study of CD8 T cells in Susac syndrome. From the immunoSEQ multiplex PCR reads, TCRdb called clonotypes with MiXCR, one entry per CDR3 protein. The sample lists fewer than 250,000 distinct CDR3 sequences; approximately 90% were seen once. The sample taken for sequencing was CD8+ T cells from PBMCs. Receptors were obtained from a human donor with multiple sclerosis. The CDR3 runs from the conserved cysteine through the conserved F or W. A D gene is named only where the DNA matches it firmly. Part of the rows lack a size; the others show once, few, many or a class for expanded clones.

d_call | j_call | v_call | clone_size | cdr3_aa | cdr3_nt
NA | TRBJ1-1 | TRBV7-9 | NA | CASSIAAGEAFF | TGTGCCAGCAGCATTGCGGCCGGTGAAGCTTTCTTT
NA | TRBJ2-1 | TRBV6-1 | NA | CASSEGSPLLYNEQFF | TGTGCCAGCAGTGAAGGGTCCCCGCTCCTCTACAATGAGCAGTTCTTC
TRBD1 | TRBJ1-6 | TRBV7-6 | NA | CASSPLPRGTGIGRNSPLHF | TGTGCCAGCAGTCCTCTACCGAGGGGGACAGGGATCGGCCGTAATTCACCCCTCCACTTT
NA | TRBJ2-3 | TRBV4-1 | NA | CASSQDPGNYPDTQYF | TGCGCCAGCAGCCAAGATCCGGGGAACTACCCAGATACGCAGTATTTT
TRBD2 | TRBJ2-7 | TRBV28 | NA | CASSTWTSGSLDEQYF | TGTGCCAGCAGTACGTGGACTAGCGGGAGTTTGGACGAGCAGTACTTC
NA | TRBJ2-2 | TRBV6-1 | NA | CASREGTLSNTGELFF | TGTGCCAGCAGGGAGGGTACCCTTTCGAACACCGGGGAGCTGTTTTTT
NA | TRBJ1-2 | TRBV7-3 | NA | CASSLRSDMPYGYTF | TGTGCCAGCAGCTTAAGGTCGGATATGCCTTATGGCTACACCTTC
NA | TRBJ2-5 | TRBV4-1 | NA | CASSQDRGSGETQYF | TGCGCCAGCAGCCAAGATAGGGGCTCCGGGGAGACCCAGTACTTC
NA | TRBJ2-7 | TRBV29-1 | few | CIISVGREIHEQYF | TGCATCATCTCTGTGGGCAGGGAGATCCACGAGCAGTACTTC
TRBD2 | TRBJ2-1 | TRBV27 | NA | CASSLSGGAGYEQFF | TGTGCCAGCAGTCTGAGCGGGGGGGCCGGTTATGAGCAGTTCTTC
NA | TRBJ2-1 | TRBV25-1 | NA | CASSDVPNEQFF | TGTGCCAGCAGTGACGTACCCAATGAGCAGTTCTTC
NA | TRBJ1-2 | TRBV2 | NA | CASKGGRSGYTF | TGTGCCAGCAAAGGAGGAAGATCTGGCTACACCTTC
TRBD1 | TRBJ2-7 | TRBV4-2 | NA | CASSDPGQGYEQYF | TGTGCCAGCAGCGACCCGGGACAGGGCTACGAGCAGTACTTC
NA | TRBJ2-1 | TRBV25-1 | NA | CARRTLVYNEQFF | TGTGCCAGAAGGACACTTGTCTACAATGAGCAGTTCTTC
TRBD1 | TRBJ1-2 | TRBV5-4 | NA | CASSTGQEDGYTF | TGTGCCAGCAGCACGGGACAGGAAGATGGCTACACCTTC
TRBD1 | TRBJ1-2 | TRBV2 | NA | CASPGQGRKFYGYTF | TGTGCCAGCCCGGGACAGGGTAGGAAGTTTTATGGCTACACCTTC
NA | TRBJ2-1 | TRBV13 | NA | CASSLPMGGQFF | TGTGCCAGCAGCTTACCAATGGGGGGGCAGTTCTTC
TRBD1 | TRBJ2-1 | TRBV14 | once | CASSQVDRGPEQFF | TGTGCCAGCAGCCAAGTTGACAGGGGCCCTGAGCAGTTCTTC
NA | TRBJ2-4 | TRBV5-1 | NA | CASRGRGDIQYF | TGCGCCAGCAGGGGCAGGGGTGACATTCAGTACTTC
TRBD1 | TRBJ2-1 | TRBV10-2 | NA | CASSEGQGLGNEQFF | TGCGCCAGCAGTGAGGGACAGGGGCTGGGGAATGAGCAGTTCTTC
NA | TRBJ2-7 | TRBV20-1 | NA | CSASPGTTPLYEQYF | TGCAGTGCAAGCCCCGGGACCACCCCCCTATACGAGCAGTACTTC
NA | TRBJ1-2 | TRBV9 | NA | CASTGPDSVNYGYTF | TGTGCCAGCACCGGTCCTGACAGCGTTAACTATGGCTACACCTTC
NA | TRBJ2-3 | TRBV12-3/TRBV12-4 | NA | CASSLALEGVGTDTQYF | TGTGCCAGCAGTTTAGCGCTTGAAGGAGTGGGAACAGATACGCAGTATTTT
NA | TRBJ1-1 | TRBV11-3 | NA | CASSQFRSDSHTEAFF | TGTGCCAGCAGTCAATTCCGAAGCGACAGTCACACTGAAGCTTTCTTT
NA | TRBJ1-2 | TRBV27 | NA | CASSVSLGRGGYTF | TGTGCCAGCAGCGTGTCCTTGGGGAGAGGTGGCTACACCTTC
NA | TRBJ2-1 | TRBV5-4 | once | CASSLRLTYNEQFF | TGTGCCAGCAGCTTACGACTAACCTACAATGAGCAGTTCTTC
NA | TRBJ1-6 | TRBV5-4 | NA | CASASPGMGSPLHF | TGTGCCAGCGCGAGTCCGGGGATGGGTTCACCCCTCCACTTT